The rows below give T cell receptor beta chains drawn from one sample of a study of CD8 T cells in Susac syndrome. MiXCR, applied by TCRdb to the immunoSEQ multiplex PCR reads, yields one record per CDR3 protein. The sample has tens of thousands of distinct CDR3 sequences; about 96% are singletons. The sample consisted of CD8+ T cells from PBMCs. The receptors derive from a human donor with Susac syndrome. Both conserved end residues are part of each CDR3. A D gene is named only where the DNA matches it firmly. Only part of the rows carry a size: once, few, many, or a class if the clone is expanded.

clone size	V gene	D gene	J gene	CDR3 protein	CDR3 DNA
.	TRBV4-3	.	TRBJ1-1	CASSQDLPLENTEAFF	TGCGCCAGCAGCCAAGATCTCCCGCTGGAGAACACTGAAGCTTTCTTT
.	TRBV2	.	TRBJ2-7	CASSGSPSYEQYF	TGTGCCAGCAGTGGTTCCCCCAGCTACGAGCAGTACTTC
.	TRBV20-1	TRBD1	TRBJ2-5	CSARYRFGQGIETQYF	TGCAGTGCTAGGTATCGTTTTGGACAGGGGATCGAGACCCAGTACTTC
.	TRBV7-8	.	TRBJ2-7	CASSLARVYEQYF	TGTGCCAGCAGCTTAGCGAGGGTCTACGAGCAGTACTTC
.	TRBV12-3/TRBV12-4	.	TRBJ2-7	CASSLGTWRSYEQYF	TGTGCCAGCAGTTTAGGGACCTGGCGCTCCTACGAGCAGTACTTC
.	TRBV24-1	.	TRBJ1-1	CATSGANTEAFF	TGTGCCACCTCGGGGGCGAACACTGAAGCTTTCTTT
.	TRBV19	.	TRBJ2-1	CASSIRTALYNEQFF	TGTGCCAGTAGTATTAGGACAGCCCTCTACAATGAGCAGTTCTTC
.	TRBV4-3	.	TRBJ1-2	CASSPRQANYGYTF	TGCGCCAGCAGCCCGCGACAGGCCAACTATGGCTACACCTTC
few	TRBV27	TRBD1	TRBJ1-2	CASSDRVYGYTF	TGTGCCAGCAGTGACAGGGTCTATGGCTACACCTTC
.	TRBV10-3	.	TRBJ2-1	CAINYPPDNEQFF	TGTGCCATAAACTACCCACCGGACAATGAGCAGTTCTTC
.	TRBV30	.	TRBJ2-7	CAWSTGQRPYEQYF	TGTGCCTGGAGTACCGGACAGAGACCCTACGAGCAGTACTTC
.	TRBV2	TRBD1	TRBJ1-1	CASRDPGQGKNTEAFF	TGTGCCAGCAGAGATCCGGGACAGGGTAAGAACACTGAAGCTTTCTTT
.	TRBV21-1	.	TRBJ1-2	CASSKHGRRVQYTF	TGTGCCAGCAGCAAACATGGACGGCGGGTACAGTACACCTTC
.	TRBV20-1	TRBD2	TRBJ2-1	CSARPRDYVYNEQFF	TGCAGTGCTAGACCAAGGGACTACGTCTACAATGAGCAGTTCTTC
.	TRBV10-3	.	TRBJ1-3	CAISSPSGNTIYF	TGTGCCATCAGTTCGCCGTCAGGAAACACCATATATTTT
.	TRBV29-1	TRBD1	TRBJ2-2	CSARQGSAGELFF	TGCAGCGCCAGACAGGGGTCTGCCGGGGAGCTGTTTTTT
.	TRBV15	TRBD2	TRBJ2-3	CATSRARPGLAGAADTQYF	TGTGCCACCAGCAGAGCCAGACCGGGACTAGCGGGGGCAGCAGATACGCAGTATTTT
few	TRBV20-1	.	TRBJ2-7	CSARVYSEQYF	TGCAGTGCTAGAGTATACTCCGAGCAGTACTTC
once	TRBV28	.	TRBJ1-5	CASGSEANQPQHF	TGTGCCAGCGGTTCCGAAGCAAATCAGCCCCAGCATTTT
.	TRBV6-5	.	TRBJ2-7	CASKQWESYEQYF	TGTGCCAGCAAGCAGTGGGAATCCTACGAGCAGTACTTC
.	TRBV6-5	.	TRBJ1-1	CASILRGATEAFF	TGTGCCAGCATTCTAAGGGGGGCCACTGAAGCTTTCTTT
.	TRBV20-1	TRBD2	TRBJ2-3	CSAIGTSRTDTQYF	TGCAGTGCTATAGGGACTAGCCGCACAGATACGCAGTATTTT
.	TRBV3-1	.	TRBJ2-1	CASSQGAYNEQFF	TGTGCCAGCAGCCAGGGGGCCTACAATGAGCAGTTCTTC
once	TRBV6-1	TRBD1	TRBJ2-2	CASRPRDRETANTGELFF	TGTGCCAGCAGGCCCCGGGACAGGGAGACTGCGAACACCGGGGAGCTGTTTTTT
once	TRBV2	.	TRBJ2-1	CASSGQEGNEQFF	TGTGCCAGCAGCGGACAGGAGGGAAATGAGCAGTTCTTC
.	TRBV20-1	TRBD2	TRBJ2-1	CSARRDLAGSYNEQFF	TGCAGTGCTAGAAGAGACCTAGCGGGGAGCTACAATGAGCAGTTCTTC
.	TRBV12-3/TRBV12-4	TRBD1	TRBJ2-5	CASSFGGQGARETQYF	TGTGCCAGCAGTTTCGGTGGACAGGGGGCCCGAGAGACCCAGTACTTC
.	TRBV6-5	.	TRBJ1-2	CASSYSGPLGSWDYGYTF	TGTGCCAGCAGTTACTCGGGGCCCCTAGGTTCGTGGGACTATGGCTACACCTTC
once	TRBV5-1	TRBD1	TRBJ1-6	CASSLDRGDLNSPLHF	TGCGCCAGCAGCTTGGACAGGGGGGACCTCAATTCACCCCTCCACTTT
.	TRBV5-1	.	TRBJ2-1	CASSLGGASYNEQFF	TGCGCCAGCAGCTTGGGTGGGGCCTCCTACAATGAGCAGTTCTTC
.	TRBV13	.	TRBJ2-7	CASSLGLKGGVYEQYF	TGTGCCAGCAGCTTAGGCCTAAAAGGTGGAGTCTACGAGCAGTACTTC
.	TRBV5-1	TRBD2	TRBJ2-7	CASSFASGGYYEQYF	TGCGCCAGCAGCTTTGCTAGCGGGGGCTACTACGAGCAGTACTTC
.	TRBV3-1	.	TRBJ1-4	CASSRGEGRTNEKLFF	TGTGCCAGCAGCCGAGGAGAAGGACGGACGAATGAAAAACTGTTTTTT
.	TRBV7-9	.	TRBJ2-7	CASSTIREQYF	TGTGCCAGCAGCACCATCCGCGAGCAGTACTTC
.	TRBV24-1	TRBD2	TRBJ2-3	CATSGPGGLAGGPSTDTQYF	TGTGCCACCAGTGGGCCCGGGGGACTAGCGGGGGGCCCTAGCACAGATACGCAGTATTTT
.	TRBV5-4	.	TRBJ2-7	CASSLGGRQGGGEQYF	TGTGCCAGCAGCTTGGGGGGAAGACAGGGAGGGGGCGAGCAGTACTTC
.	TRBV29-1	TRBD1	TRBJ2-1	CSVEDGTGLANEQFF	TGCAGCGTTGAAGACGGGACAGGGCTAGCCAATGAGCAGTTCTTC
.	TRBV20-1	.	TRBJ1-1	CSATSGGTEAFF	TGCAGTGCCACGAGCGGGGGAACTGAAGCTTTCTTT
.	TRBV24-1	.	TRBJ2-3	CATSDRGVTDTQYF	TGTGCCACCAGTGATCGCGGAGTGACAGATACGCAGTATTTT
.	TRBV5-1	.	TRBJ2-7	CASSLEGGMAYEQYF	TGCGCCAGCAGCTTGGAGGGGGGTATGGCGTACGAGCAGTACTTC
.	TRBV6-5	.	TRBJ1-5	CASKHGGQPQHF	TGTGCCAGCAAACACGGGGGTCAGCCCCAGCATTTT
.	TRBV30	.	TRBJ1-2	CAWSLNINYGYTF	TGTGCCTGGAGCTTGAACATCAACTATGGCTACACCTTC
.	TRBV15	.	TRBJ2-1	CATSRADTWGGEQFF	TGTGCCACCAGCAGAGCGGACACGTGGGGCGGTGAGCAGTTCTTC
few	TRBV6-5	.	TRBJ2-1	CASSRGGPYNEQFF	TGTGCCAGCTCTCGCGGCGGCCCCTACAATGAGCAGTTCTTC
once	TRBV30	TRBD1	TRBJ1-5	CAWSAGTVNQPQHF	TGTGCCTGGAGTGCCGGGACAGTTAATCAGCCCCAGCATTTT
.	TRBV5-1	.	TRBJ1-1	CASSLDQGNTEAFF	TGCGCCAGCAGCTTGGATCAGGGGAACACTGAAGCTTTCTTT
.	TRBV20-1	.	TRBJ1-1	CSARKVGRGESEAFF	TGCAGTGCCAGAAAAGTGGGTCGAGGGGAATCTGAAGCTTTCTTT
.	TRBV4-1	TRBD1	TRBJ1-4	CASSHRDRAEKLFF	TGCGCCAGCAGCCATCGGGACAGGGCTGAAAAACTGTTTTTT
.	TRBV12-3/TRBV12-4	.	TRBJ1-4	CASSLSGFDEKLFF	TGTGCCAGCAGTTTATCGGGGTTCGATGAAAAACTGTTTTTT
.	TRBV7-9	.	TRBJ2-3	CASTLAATDTQYF	TGTGCCAGCACCCTCGCCGCTACAGATACGCAGTATTTT